The rows below give T cell receptor beta chains drawn from one sample of a study of blood T cell repertoires in COVID-19. Profiled with immunoSEQ multiplex PCR; TCRdb holds only in-frame clones, not every one. The profile covers 450,000 to 500,000 clones, with roughly 85% appearing a single time and under 4% taken by the ten largest. Sequencing used peripheral blood. All receptors come from a human donor in a cohort sampled during active COVID-19. Each CDR3 is given with its conserved first and last residue. D genes are given only for firm matches. Clone sizes are given selectively: once, few, many, or a class where the clone is expanded.

size: few
D: -
J: TRBJ2-3
V: TRBV7-2
DNA: TGTGCCAGCAGCTTAGGACGGTCCAGGGGCGATACGCAGTATTTT
CDR3: CASSLGRSRGDTQYF

size: many
D: TRBD2
J: TRBJ2-5
V: TRBV4-3
DNA: TGCGCCAGCAGCCGAAAACCGGGACTAGCGGGAGGAGGCCAAGAGACCCAGTACTTC
CDR3: CASSRKPGLAGGGQETQYF

size: -
D: -
J: TRBJ1-3
V: TRBV27
DNA: TGTGCCAGCAGTTTACGAGGGCCTGGAAACACCATATATTTT
CDR3: CASSLRGPGNTIYF

size: -
D: -
J: TRBJ2-1
V: TRBV10-1
DNA: TGCGCCAGCAGTGAACTAGGGTTGGGGAATGAGCAGTTCTTC
CDR3: CASSELGLGNEQFF

size: -
D: TRBD2
J: TRBJ2-3
V: TRBV7-2
DNA: TGTGCCAGCAGCTCGCGACTAGCGGGAGGGCGAGATACGCAGTATTTT
CDR3: CASSSRLAGGRDTQYF

size: -
D: TRBD1
J: TRBJ1-5
V: TRBV28
DNA: TGTGCCAGCAGCCCCACGACAGGGGAGGGTCAGCCCCAGCATTTT
CDR3: CASSPTTGEGQPQHF

size: -
D: TRBD1
J: TRBJ1-5
V: TRBV30
DNA: TGTGCCTGGAGCGGACAGGGGAATCAGCCCCAGCATTTT
CDR3: CAWSGQGNQPQHF

size: -
D: -
J: TRBJ1-6
V: TRBV4-2
DNA: TGTGCCAGCAGCCAAGATCGGGAGAATTCACCCCTCCACTTT
CDR3: CASSQDRENSPLHF

size: -
D: -
J: TRBJ1-4
V: TRBV5-1
DNA: TGCGCCAGCAGCTTGGACGGGGTTCGGGAAAAACTGTTTTTT
CDR3: CASSLDGVREKLFF

size: few
D: TRBD1
J: TRBJ1-1
V: TRBV28
DNA: TGTGCCAGCTGGGACAGGGAAGCTTTCTTT
CDR3: CASWDREAFF